This TCR beta chain was profiled in a study of T cells in Graves' hyperthyroidism and ophthalmopathy. Study-level points and caveats: Most clonotypes expanded in thyroid above 0.001 were likewise present in blood.

CDR1 KGHDR and CDR2 SFDVKD come from the germline V gene. The V end was cut by 7 bases, the J end by 5 bases, with 10 bases between. This CDR3 comprises 12 residues. This clonotype was recorded a few times. Its antigen is unidentified. RNA transcripts served as the template for amplifying TCR beta CDR3 regions. The study used the HTBI primer set for a first-round RT-PCR of the TCR CDR3. TCRdb processed the multiplex PCR reads anew with MiXCR; each CDR3 protein has one entry. Of 500,000 to 600,000 distinct CDR3 sequences in the sample, 46% are singletons; the top ten hold around 44%. Diagnostic decisions used clinical symptoms, serum thyroxine and TRAb, thyroid ultrasound and orbital computed tomography.

The sequence was collected from an adult woman with Graves' disease, either hyperthyroidism or ophthalmopathy (not recorded which). The sequencing input was peripheral blood or thyroid tissue (not recorded which). This chain joins TRBV24-1 and TRBJ2-5; D might be TRBD1 (5 bases). In DNA form, the CDR3 reads TGTGCCACCAGCTTAGGGGATGAGACCCAGTACTTC. Translated, it gives CATSLGDETQYF.